Here is one T cell receptor (beta chain) with its context. Authors' data handling: Quantification of nucleated cells was approximated via reference gene primer amplification. Clones were sequenced by immunoSEQ multiplex PCR, and TCRdb holds only the in-frame ones, with some missing. V and J calls and clone size come straight from that table; D and trimming were deduced from the DNA. Of more than 110,000 clones in the sample, approximately 85% were seen once. CDR3 length equals 12 residues. Germline V lookup: CDR1 MNHEY, CDR2 SMNVEV (reference sequence). After removal of 6 bases from V and 10 bases from J, the junction contained 3 bases not matched to a gene. The record originates from a study of blood T cell repertoires in COVID-19. About the research overall: Specimens from acute and convalescent COVID-19 originated in the United States, Italy and Spain. PBMCs, B-cell-depleted T cells, or T cells provided the cDNA or gDNA that made up the material.

This rearrangement joins TRBV27 to TRBJ1-6; TRBD1 agrees at 7 bases. The origin of this receptor is a man aged 45-65 years with acute or convalescent COVID-19. Sequencing was carried out using peripheral blood. The CDR3 loop is CASRTGDSPLHF. The CDR3, as DNA: TGTGCCAGCAGAACAGGGGACTCACCCCTCCACTTT.